The next 6 T cell receptor beta chains were all read from a single sample in a study of radiation and T cells in renal cell carcinoma. The table came from immunoSEQ multiplex PCR; TCRdb's copy has only in-frame clones and leaves some out. Of 20,000 to 25,000 clones in the sample, over 50% are singletons; the top ten hold less than 25%. The treatment is: treatment-naive control, cytoreductive nephrectomy. Sequenced material: tumor tissue, taken from a patient whose treatment was nephrectomy without radiotherapy. The receptors stem from a human donor with renal cell carcinoma.

V usage is TRBV4-1 and J usage is TRBJ2-1; D is possibly TRBD2 (6 bases). Trimming left V 0 bases short and J 5 bases short, with 11 bases between. The CDR3 loop spans 15 amino acids. Germline lookup yields CDR1 MGHRA and CDR2 YSYEKL. The CDR3 DNA follows: TGCGCCAGCAGCCAAGAGGAGCGGGTTGACAATGAGCAGTTCTTC. Its protein product is CASSQEERVDNEQFF.

The J gene is TRBJ2-6, the V gene TRBV5-5; a weak D match, TRBD1 (6 bases). The CDR3 length is 17 residues. Germline V gives CDR1 SGHKS, CDR2 YYEKEE (reference sequence). V was trimmed by 4 bases and J by 0 bases, leaving 14 bases between them. The CDR3 reads CASSLRDINSGANVLTF. The CDR3, as DNA: TGTGCCAGCAGCCTCCGGGACATAAACTCTGGGGCCAACGTCCTGACTTTC.

This clone was observed once. The V and J genes are TRBV9 and TRBJ2-3; D perhaps matches TRBD2 (7 bases). Germline values: CDR1 SGDLS, CDR2 YYNGEE. Trimming removed 0 bases at V and 6 bases at J, with 17 bases between. The CDR3 runs to 16 residues. The CDR3, as DNA: TGTGCCAGCAGCGTAGAGGGCGGGGGCCTGGTTGATACGCAGTATTTT. This encodes CASSVEGGGLVDTQYF. The entire variable domain, with the rest obtained from reference TRBV9 and TRBJ2-3, is as follows: DSGVTQTPKHLITATGQRVTLRCSPRSGDLSVYWYQQSLDQGLQFLIQYYNGEERAKGNILERFSAQQFPDLHSELNLSSLELGDSALYFCASSVEGGGLVDTQYFGPGTRLTVL.

This chain uses TRBV7-8 with TRBJ2-5; the match to TRBD2 covers 7 bases. CDR1 and CDR2 (germline): SGHVS, FQNEAQ. V shed 3 bases and J 6 bases; nucleotides not matched to a gene: 7. The CDR3 has 14 residues. CDR3 residues: CASSLGGEGKTQYF. CDR3 coding DNA: TGTGCCAGCAGCTTGGGGGGGGAGGGAAAGACCCAGTACTTC.

By share, this clone ranks as medium-sized. The chain links TRBV18 to TRBJ1-4; D unresolved. Germline assignment: CDR1 KGHSH and CDR2 LQKENI. This CDR3 has 15 residues. V lost 0 bases and J 3 bases, leaving 8 bases between the germline ends. CDR3 region: CASSPPNQANEKLFF. The CDR3 DNA follows: TGTGCCAGCTCACCACCTAATCAGGCTAATGAAAAACTGTTTTTT.

The chain carries TRBV19 and TRBJ1-2, with 9 bases matching TRBD1. The CDR3 is made up of 15 amino acids. The germline V gene encodes CDR1 LNHDA and CDR2 SQIVND (reference sequence). The J segment lost 4 bases and the V segment lost 3 bases, leaving 6 bases of the junction unmatched. CDR3 loop: CASSMLTGGGYGYTF. The CDR3 DNA follows: TGTGCCAGTAGTATGCTGACAGGGGGTGGCTATGGCTACACCTTC.